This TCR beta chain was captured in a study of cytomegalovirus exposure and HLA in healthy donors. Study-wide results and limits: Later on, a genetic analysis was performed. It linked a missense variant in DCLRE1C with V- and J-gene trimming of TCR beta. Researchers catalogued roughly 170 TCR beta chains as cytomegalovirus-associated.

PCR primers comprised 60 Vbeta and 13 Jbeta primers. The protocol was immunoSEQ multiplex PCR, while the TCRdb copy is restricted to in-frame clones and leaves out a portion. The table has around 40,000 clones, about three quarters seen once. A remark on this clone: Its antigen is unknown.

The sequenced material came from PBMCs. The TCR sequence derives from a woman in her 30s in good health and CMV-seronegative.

As DNA, the CDR3 is TGTGCCAGCAGTGAACTCGGACAGGGGGCTGTTGAAGCTTTCTTT. Translated: CASSELGQGAVEAFF. V is TRBV6-1 and J is TRBJ1-1; 11 bases line up with TRBD1. Germline values: CDR1 MNHNS, CDR2 SASEGT. J gave up 7 bases and V 2 bases, and 6 bases lay outside the gene matches. The CDR3 totals 15 residues.